The rows below give T cell receptor beta chains drawn from one sample of a study of shared clonotypes between healthy human individuals. Method: immunoSEQ multiplex PCR; TCRdb's copy keeps in-frame clones and lacks some. The sample carries about 1 million clones, 75% recorded once. The specimen was memory CD4+ T cells sorted from blood. The receptor set was obtained from a man younger than 35 in good health. The CDR3 runs from the conserved cysteine through the conserved F or W. D genes are given only for firm matches. Only part of the rows carry a size: once, few, many, or a class if the clone is expanded.

d_call j_call v_call cdr3_length clone_size cdr3_nt cdr3_aa
TRBD1 TRBJ1-4 TRBV11-2 14 NA TGTGCCAGCAGCTTGGGACAGGGGGGTGAAAAACTGTTTTTT CASSLGQGGEKLFF
TRBD1 TRBJ2-3 TRBV19 15 NA TGTGCCAGTAGTTTGGGACAGACTAACACAGATACGCAGTATTTT CASSLGQTNTDTQYF
NA TRBJ1-6 TRBV10-3 18 NA TGTGCCATCAGTGAGTCTGGCAGAGGGTTCTCCTATAATTCACCCCTCCACTTT CAISESGRGFSYNSPLHF
TRBD2 TRBJ2-7 TRBV5-1 13 NA TGCGCCAGCGGATTCACCGGGGGGAGAGAGCAGTACTTC CASGFTGGREQYF
NA TRBJ2-1 TRBV4-2 16 once TGTGCCAGCAGCGAAGCGACTAAAACAACCTACAATGAGCAGTTCTTC CASSEATKTTYNEQFF
NA TRBJ2-1 TRBV10-3 12 once TGTGCCATCAGCTTAAGGTACAATGAGCAGTTCTTC CAISLRYNEQFF
TRBD2 TRBJ2-3 TRBV7-2 14 NA TGTGCCAGCAGCCGTAGCGGGAGAGCAGATACGCAGTATTTT CASSRSGRADTQYF
NA TRBJ2-3 TRBV5-1 14 NA TGCGCCAGCAGCCTCGGGAGTCTCGCAGATACGCAGTATTTT CASSLGSLADTQYF
NA TRBJ1-6 TRBV5-4 14 NA TGTGCCAGCAGCTCCTCCAGGCTAAATTCACCCCTCCACTTT CASSSSRLNSPLHF
NA TRBJ1-2 TRBV9 14 few TGTGCCAGCAGCGTAGACGAGGGTTCGGATGGCTACACCTTC CASSVDEGSDGYTF
TRBD1 TRBJ2-2 TRBV5-1 15 NA TGCGCCAGCAGCCTAAAGACAGGGGACGGCGGGGAGCTGTTTTTT CASSLKTGDGGELFF
TRBD1 TRBJ1-1 TRBV29-1 16 NA TGCAGCGTACGACAGGGCATGACTACGATGAACACTGAAGCTTTCTTT CSVRQGMTTMNTEAFF
NA TRBJ2-7 TRBV27 14 NA TGTGCCGGTAGGACCGGGACAATTTTATACGAGCAGTACTTC CAGRTGTILYEQYF
NA TRBJ1-4 TRBV14 19 NA TGTGCCAGCTCCCCTTCCCTTGAGGACCTCACCTCGTTTAATGAAAAACTGTTTTTT CASSPSLEDLTSFNEKLFF
NA TRBJ1-2 TRBV4-1 15 few TGCGCCAGCAGCCAAGACGACGGGGGGAACTATGGCTACACCTTC CASSQDDGGNYGYTF
NA TRBJ2-1 TRBV11-2 14 many TGTGCCAGCAGCTCCGTCGGCATGTACAATGAGCAGTTCTTC CASSSVGMYNEQFF